This note documents a single TCR beta chain sequence. Its antigen has not been determined. Per-base quality was not reported, and no clone a single base away is much larger than it. TCRbeta CDR3 regions were amplified from genomic DNA using the immunoSEQ Assay, a bias-controlled multiplex PCR. In the source study's methods: The number of nucleated cells in each sample was estimated by amplification of reference gene primers within the assay. To quantify the absolute abundance of each unique TCRbeta CDR3 rearrangement, sequence reads were collapsed and filtered. For each sample, productive Simpson clonality was calculated as the square root of Simpson's diversity index across productive rearrangements. This is the immuneACCESS table as TCRdb keeps it, with only in-frame sequences that have V and J called. A part of the clones is gone; compared with another copy, unresolved V genes explain less than half, and the rest is unexplained. The V and J calls and clone size were taken over from that table, and D and trimming were inferred from the DNA. Across this sample there are some 180,000 clones, with roughly 83% seen only once. 6.5% to 9% of the sample is held by the ten biggest clonotypes.

The sample originates from a study of blood T cell repertoires in COVID-19 (dated by TCRdb to about 2020). Regarding the study in general: Samples from collaborators originated in the United States, Italy and Spain and spanned both the acute and convalescent phases of COVID-19. The material from the prospective study consisted of cDNA or gDNA derived from T cells, B-cell-depleted T cells, or PBMCs. The dataset comprised deeply sampled blood TCRbeta repertoires from subjects exposed to, actively infected with, or recovered from COVID-19. The repertoires were released in a freely available public database intended as a resource for research on the immune response to SARS-CoV-2. Samples came from the ongoing ImmuneRACE study (first 160 participants) plus 1,254 subjects from 6 global collaborators. Sample metadata almost always included a de-identified subject ID, COVID-19 status, age in years and sex. Where available, HLA class I and class II types were obtained from metadata supplied by the sample provider rather than from assay-based typing. Broad study findings and their caveats: How much clinical and demographic metadata was included differed by source and by participant, and the metadata was provided uncurated.

At one collaborating source in Seattle, patients were enrolled during active infection and were followed longitudinally through the course of disease. Whole blood was collected in K2EDTA tubes by collaborating institutions according to the institutions' own protocols. For TCRbeta analysis, collaborators shipped samples in one of three forms: frozen whole blood, isolated PBMCs, or DNA extracted from either of those sample types. Reading from cysteine to phenylalanine, the CDR3 counts 15 amino acids. Just CDR3 DNA is preserved here, 45 bases in frame from base 1. CDR1 and CDR2 were assigned from the germline V gene as SGHDT and YYEEEE. Trimming takes 1 base from V and 2 bases from J, and the germline ends sit 11 bases apart.

This receptor was identified in a woman in her forties with COVID-19, enrolled during active disease. This receptor chain uses TRBV5-6 and TRBJ2-3; TRBD1 is a weak D gene call, 6 bases matching. Sequencing used peripheral blood. In nucleotide form, the sequence is TGTGCCAGCAGCTTGTGGCAGGGGTCCACAGATACGCAGTATTTT. It is translated as CASSLWQGSTDTQYF.